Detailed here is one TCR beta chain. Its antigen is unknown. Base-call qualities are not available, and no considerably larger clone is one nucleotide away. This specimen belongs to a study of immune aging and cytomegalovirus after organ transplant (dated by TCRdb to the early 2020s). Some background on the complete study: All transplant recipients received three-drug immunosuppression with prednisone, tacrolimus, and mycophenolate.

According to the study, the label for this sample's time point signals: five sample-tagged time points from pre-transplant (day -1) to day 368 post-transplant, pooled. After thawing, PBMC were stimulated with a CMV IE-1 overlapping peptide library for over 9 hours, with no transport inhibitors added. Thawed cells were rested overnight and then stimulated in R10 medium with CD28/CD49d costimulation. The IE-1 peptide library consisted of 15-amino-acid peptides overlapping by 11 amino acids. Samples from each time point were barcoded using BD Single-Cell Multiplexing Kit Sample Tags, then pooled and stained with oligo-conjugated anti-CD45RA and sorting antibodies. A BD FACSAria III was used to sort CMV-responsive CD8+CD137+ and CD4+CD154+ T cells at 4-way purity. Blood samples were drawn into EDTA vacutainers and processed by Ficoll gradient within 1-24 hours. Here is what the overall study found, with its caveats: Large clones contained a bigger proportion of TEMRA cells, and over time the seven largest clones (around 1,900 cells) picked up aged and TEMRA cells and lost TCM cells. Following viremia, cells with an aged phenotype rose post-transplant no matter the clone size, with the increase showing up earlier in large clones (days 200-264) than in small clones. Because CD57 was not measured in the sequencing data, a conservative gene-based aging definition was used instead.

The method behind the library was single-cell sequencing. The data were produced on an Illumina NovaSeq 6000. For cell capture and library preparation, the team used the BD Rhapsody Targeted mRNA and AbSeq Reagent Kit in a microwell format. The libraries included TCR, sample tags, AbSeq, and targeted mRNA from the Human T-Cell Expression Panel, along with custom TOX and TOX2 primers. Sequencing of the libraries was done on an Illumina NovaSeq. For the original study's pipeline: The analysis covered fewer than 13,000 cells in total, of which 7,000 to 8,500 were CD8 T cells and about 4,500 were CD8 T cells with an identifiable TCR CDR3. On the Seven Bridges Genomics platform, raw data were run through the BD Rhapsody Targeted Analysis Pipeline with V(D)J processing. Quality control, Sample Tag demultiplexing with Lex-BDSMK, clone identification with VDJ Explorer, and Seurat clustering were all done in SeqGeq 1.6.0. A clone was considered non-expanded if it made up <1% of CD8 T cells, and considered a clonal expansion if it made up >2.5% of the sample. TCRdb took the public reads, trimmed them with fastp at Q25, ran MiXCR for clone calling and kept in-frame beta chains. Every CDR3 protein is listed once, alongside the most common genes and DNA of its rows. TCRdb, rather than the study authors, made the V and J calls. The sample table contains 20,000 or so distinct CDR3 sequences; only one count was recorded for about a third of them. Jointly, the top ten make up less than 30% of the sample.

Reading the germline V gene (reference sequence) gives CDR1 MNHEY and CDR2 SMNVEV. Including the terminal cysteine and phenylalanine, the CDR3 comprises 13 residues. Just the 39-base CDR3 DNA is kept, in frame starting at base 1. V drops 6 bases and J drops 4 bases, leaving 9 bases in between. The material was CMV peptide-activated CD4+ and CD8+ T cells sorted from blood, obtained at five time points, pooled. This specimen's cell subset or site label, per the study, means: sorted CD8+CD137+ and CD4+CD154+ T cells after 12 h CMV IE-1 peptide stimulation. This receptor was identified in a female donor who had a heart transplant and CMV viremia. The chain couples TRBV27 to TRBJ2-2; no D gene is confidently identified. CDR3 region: CASRTVTTGELFF. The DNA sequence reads TGTGCCAGCAGGACGGTGACCACCGGGGAGCTGTTTTTT.